This T cell receptor beta chain was recorded in a study of T-cell memory formation after mild COVID-19 (dated by TCRdb to 2020 to 2022). At the level of the whole study: TCR sequence clusters from the two donors were found to be largely donor specific. Two young, previously healthy adult volunteers made up the cohort, one male and one female. In a couple of donors, T-cell clones that expanded and contracted after mild COVID-19 were tracked by sequencing TCRalpha and TCRbeta repertoires over time. Paper-wide results and their limitations: Contracting CD4+ clones were found mainly in CM and EM memory subsets, while CD8+ clones were enriched in EMRA. Clones contracting from day 15 to 85 had balanced CD4/CD8 phenotypes, while a second wave expanding from day 15 to 37 was biased towards CD4+. The second-wave clones that peaked on day 37 were not confirmed to be SARS-CoV-2 specific. Some responding clones were found in pre-infection memory, which suggests that pre-existing cross-reactive memory T cells took part in the SARS-CoV-2 response. The study included only a couple of mild cases, and larger cohorts that include severe cases with pre-infection samples were judged to be necessary.

PBMCs were isolated by Ficoll-Paque density gradient centrifugation. Data came from an Illumina NovaSeq 6000. cDNA libraries for TCRalpha and TCRbeta were prepared by 5'RACE using constant-segment primers, with sample barcodes and unique molecular identifiers added. Trizol reagent was used to extract RNA from every sample. The libraries were amplified in two PCR steps, and the second step added a second sample barcode and Illumina TruSeq adapters. Libraries were sequenced on an Illumina NovaSeq with 2 x 150 bp paired-end reads. The authors' analysis ran thus. The reads were demultiplexed and collapsed into UMI-guided consensus sequences using migec v1.2.7. Using mixcr v2.1.11, the UMI consensuses were aligned to TRA and TRB V and J templates and assembled into clonotypes. Clonotypes were classified as expanded or contracted when called significant by both edgeR and NoisET, with noise models trained on biological replicates. edgeR calls used a false discovery rate-adjusted p below 0.01 and a log2 fold-change threshold of 1. As an exploratory analysis of dynamics, max-normalized trajectories of the 1000 most abundant clonotypes were examined with PCA combined with hierarchical clustering. Separately sequenced CD4+ and CD8+ repertoires were used to assign the CD4 or CD8 phenotype of responding clones. TCRdb reprocessed the public reads (quality trimming at Q25 with fastp, clone calling with MiXCR) and kept in-frame beta chains. Identical CDR3 protein sequences are pooled into one entry, listed with their most common genes and DNA. The authors' filters were not applied to this entry. The sample includes roughly 400,000 distinct CDR3 sequences, with more than 20% observed a single time. The ten largest clones capture around 9% of the sample.

Turning to this clonotype: Its antigen remains undetermined. No base quality information exists; no much larger clone differs at one position.

V is cut by 6 bases and J by 5 bases, and the space between the germline ends is 11 bases. CDR1 SQVTM and CDR2 ANQGSEA are derived from the germline V gene. The CDR3 contains 12 residues, cysteine and phenylalanine counted. CDR3 DNA is the only sequence kept; it has 36 bases, read in frame from the first base. This chain joins TRBV29-1 to TRBJ2-1; no D segment can be confidently identified. The sequenced material came from PBMCs or a T cell subset sorted from them (not recorded which). The source of this sequence is an adult woman who had mild COVID-19 (a few samples of this study predate the infection). The sample titles of this study are shuffled in the database, so cell type and time point are left out; the donor was told from shared clones. The CDR3 protein sequence reads: CSVDDTNNEQFF. The DNA sequence is given as TGCAGCGTCGACGACACTAACAATGAGCAGTTCTTC.